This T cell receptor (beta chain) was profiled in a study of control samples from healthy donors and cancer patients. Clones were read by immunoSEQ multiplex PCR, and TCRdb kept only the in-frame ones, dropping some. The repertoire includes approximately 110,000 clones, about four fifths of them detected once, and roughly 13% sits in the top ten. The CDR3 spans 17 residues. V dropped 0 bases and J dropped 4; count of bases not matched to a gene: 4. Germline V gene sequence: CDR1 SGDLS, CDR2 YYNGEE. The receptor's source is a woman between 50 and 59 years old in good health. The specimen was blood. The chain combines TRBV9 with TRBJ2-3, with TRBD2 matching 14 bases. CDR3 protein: CASSVGLAGGAADTQYF. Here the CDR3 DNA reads TGTGCCAGCAGCGTAGGACTAGCGGGGGGGGCCGCAGATACGCAGTATTTT.